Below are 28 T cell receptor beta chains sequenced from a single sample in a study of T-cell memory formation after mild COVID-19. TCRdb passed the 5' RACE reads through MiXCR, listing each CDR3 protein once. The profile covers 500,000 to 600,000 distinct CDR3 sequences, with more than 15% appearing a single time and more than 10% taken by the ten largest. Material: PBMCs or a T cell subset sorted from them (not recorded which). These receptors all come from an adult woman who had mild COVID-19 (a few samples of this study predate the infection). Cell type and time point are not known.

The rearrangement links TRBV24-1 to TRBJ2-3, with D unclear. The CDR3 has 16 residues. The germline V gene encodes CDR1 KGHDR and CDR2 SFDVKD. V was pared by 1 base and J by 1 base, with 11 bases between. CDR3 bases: TGTGCCACCAGTGATTTATCCCCATTGGGCACAGATACGCAGTATTTT. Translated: CATSDLSPLGTDTQYF.

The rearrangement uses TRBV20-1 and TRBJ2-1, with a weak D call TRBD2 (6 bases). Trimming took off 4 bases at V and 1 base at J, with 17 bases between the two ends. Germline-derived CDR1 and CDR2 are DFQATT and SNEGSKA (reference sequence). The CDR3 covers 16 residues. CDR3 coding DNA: TGCAGTGCTATCCGACCCGGGACTGCATCCTACAATGAGCAGTTCTTC. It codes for CSAIRPGTASYNEQFF.

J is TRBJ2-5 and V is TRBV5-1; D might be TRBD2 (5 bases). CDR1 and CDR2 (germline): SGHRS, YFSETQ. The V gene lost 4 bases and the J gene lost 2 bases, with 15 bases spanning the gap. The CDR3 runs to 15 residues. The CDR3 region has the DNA TGCGCCAGCAGCCTTAACAGCGGCGGTCAAGAGACCCAGTACTTC. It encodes CASSLNSGGQETQYF.

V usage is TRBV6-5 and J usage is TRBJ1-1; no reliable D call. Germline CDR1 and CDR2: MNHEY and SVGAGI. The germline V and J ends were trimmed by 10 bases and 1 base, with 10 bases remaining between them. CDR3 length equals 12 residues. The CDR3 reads CATRTGNTEAFF. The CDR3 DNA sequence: TGTGCCACCCGGACGGGGAACACTGAAGCTTTCTTT.

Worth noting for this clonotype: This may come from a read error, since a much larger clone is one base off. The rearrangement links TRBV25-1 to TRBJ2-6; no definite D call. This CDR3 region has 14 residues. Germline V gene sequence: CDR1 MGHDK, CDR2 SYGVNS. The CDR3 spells CASGEYSGANVLTF. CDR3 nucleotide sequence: TGTGCCAGCGGTGAGTACTCTGGGGCCAACGTCCTGACTTTC.

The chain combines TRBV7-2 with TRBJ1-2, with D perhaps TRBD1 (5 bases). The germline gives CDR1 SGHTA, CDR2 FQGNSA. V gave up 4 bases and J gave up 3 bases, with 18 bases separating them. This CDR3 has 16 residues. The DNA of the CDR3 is TGTGCCAGCAGCTGGTTCCGGGACGGCGATCACTATGGCTACACCTTC. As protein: CASSWFRDGDHYGYTF.

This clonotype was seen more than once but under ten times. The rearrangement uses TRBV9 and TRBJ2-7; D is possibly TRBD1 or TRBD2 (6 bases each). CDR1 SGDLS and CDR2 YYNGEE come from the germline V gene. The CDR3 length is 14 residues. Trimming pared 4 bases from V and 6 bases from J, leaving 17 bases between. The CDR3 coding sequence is TGTGCCAGCAGCTCCCTCGATGGGGGGCTCGAGCAGTACTTC. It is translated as CASSSLDGGLEQYF.

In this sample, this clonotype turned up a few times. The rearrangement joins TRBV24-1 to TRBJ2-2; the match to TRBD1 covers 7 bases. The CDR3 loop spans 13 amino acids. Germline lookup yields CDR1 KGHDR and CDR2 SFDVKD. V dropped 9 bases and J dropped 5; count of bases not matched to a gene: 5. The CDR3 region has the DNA TGTGCCACCTTGGGACAGCGTACCGGGGAGCTGTTTTTT. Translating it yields CATLGQRTGELFF.

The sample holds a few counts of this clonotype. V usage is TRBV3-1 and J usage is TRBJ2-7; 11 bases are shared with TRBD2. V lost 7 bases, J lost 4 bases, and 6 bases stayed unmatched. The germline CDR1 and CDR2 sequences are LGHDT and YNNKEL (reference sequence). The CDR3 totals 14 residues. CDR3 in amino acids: CASTLTSGGYEQYF. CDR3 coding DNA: TGTGCCAGCACCCTCACTAGCGGGGGTTACGAGCAGTACTTC.

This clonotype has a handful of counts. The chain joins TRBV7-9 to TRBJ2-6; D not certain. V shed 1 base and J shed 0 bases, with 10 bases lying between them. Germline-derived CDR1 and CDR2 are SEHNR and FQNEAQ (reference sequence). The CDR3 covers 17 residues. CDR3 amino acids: CASSLVVSPSGANVLTF. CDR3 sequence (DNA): TGTGCCAGCAGCTTAGTTGTCAGCCCCTCTGGGGCCAACGTCCTGACTTTC.

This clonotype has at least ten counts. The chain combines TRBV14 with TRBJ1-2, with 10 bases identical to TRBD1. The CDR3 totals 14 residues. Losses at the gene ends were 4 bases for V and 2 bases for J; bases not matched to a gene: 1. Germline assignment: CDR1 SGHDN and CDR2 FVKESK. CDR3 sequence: CASSRDRGNYGYTF. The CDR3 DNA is TGTGCCAGCAGCCGGGACAGGGGAAACTATGGCTACACCTTC.

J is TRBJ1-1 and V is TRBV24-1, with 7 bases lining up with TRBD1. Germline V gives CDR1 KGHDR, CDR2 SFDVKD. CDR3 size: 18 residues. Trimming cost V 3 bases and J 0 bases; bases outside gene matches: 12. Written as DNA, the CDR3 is TGTGCCACCAGTGATGGGGTTAGGGGACAGCGCATGAACACTGAAGCTTTCTTT. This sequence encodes CATSDGVRGQRMNTEAFF.

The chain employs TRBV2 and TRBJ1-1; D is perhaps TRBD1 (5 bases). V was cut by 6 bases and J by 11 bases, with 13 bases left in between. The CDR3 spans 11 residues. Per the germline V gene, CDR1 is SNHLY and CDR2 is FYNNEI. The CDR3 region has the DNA TGTGCCAGCAGCGGAGGGGAAAAGGCTTTCTTT. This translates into CASSGGEKAFF.

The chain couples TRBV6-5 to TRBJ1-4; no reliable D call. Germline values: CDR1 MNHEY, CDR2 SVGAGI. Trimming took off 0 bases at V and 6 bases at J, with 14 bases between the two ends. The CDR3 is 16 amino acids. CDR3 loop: CASSYSWRALDEKLFF. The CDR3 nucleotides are TGTGCCAGCAGTTACTCGTGGCGGGCCTTGGATGAAAAACTGTTTTTT.

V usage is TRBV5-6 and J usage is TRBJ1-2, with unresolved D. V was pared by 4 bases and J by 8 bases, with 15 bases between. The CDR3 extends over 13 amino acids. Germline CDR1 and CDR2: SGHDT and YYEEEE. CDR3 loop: CASSQGVAGGYTF. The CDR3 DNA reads TGTGCCAGCAGCCAAGGCGTGGCGGGAGGCTACACCTTC.

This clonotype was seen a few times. The CDR3 bases are TGTGCCAGCATCCCGTCGATAGCGTCGAACACCGGGGAGCTGTTTTTT. It codes for CASIPSIASNTGELFF. This sequence joins TRBV7-2 and TRBJ2-2; tentatively, D is TRBD2 (5 bases). Germline V gene lookup returns CDR1 SGHTA and CDR2 FQGNSA. The CDR3 has 16 amino acids. V dropped 7 bases and J dropped 0 bases, with 15 bases sitting between them.

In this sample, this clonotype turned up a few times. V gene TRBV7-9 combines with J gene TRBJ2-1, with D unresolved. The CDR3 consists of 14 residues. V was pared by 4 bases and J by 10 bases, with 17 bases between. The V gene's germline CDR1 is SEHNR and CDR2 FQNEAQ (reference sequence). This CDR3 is CASSSGSSSGEQFF. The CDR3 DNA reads TGTGCCAGCAGCTCTGGGTCCTCATCTGGGGAGCAGTTCTTC.

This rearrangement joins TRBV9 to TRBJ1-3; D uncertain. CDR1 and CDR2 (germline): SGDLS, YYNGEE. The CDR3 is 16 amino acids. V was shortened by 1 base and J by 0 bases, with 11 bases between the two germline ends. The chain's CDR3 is CASSVSGRISGNTIYF. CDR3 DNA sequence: TGTGCCAGCAGCGTATCAGGCCGTATCTCTGGAAACACCATATATTTT.

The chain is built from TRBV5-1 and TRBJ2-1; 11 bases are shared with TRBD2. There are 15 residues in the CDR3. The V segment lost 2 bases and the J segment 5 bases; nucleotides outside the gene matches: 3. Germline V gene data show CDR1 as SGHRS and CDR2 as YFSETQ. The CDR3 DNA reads TGCGCCAGCAGCTTAGAGACTAGCGGGGACAATGAGCAGTTCTTC. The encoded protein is CASSLETSGDNEQFF.

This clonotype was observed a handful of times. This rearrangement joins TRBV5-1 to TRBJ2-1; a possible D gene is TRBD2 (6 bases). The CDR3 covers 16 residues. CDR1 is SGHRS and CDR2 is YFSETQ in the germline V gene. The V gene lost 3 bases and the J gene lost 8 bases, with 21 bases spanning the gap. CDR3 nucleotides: TGCGCCAGCAGCTCCTGGGACTGGGGCGTTTTTGATGAGCAGTTCTTC. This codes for CASSSWDWGVFDEQFF.

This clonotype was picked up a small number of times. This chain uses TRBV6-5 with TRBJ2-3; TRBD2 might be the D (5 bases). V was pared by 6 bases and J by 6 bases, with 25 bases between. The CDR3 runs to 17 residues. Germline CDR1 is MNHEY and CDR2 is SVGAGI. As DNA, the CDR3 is TGTGCCAGCAGGGCCATCAATTCTAGCCCCGTAACGGATACGCAGTATTTT. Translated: CASRAINSSPVTDTQYF.

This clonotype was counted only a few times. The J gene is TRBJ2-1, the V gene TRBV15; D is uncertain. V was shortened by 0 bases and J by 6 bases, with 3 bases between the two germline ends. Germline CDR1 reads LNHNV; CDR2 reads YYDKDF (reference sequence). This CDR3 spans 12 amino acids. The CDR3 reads CATSRDLNEQFF. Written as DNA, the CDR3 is TGTGCCACCAGCAGAGATCTCAATGAGCAGTTCTTC. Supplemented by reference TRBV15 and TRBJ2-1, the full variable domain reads DAMVIQNPRYQVTQFGKPVTLSCSQTLNHNVMYWYQQKSSQAPKLLFHYYDKDFNNEADTPDNFQSRRPNTSFCFLDIRSPGLGDTAMYLCATSRDLNEQFFGPGTRLTVL.

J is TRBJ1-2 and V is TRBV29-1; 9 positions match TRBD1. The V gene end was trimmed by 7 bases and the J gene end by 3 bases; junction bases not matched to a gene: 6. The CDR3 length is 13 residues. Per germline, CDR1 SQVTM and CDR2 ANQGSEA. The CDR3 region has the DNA TGCAGCGCCTGGGACAGGGCGGACTATGGCTACACCTTC. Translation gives CSAWDRADYGYTF.

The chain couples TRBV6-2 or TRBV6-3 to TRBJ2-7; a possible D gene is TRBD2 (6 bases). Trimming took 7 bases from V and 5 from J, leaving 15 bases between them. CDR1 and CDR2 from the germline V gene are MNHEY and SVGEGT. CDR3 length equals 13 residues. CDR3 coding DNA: TGTGCCAGCAACCATGGCCGGGGGAACGAGCAGTACTTC. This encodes CASNHGRGNEQYF.

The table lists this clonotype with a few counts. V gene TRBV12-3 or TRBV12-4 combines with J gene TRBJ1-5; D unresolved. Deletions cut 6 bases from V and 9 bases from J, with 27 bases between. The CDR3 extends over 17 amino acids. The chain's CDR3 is CASSLDGKGLRHGPQHF. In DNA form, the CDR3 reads TGTGCCAGCAGCTTGGACGGGAAGGGTTTACGCCATGGGCCCCAGCATTTT.

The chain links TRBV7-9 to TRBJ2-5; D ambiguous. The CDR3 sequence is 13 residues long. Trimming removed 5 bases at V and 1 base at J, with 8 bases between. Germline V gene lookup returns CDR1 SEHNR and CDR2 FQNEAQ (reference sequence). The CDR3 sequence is CASSAEAQETQYF. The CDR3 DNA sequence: TGTGCCAGCAGCGCGGAAGCCCAAGAGACCCAGTACTTC.

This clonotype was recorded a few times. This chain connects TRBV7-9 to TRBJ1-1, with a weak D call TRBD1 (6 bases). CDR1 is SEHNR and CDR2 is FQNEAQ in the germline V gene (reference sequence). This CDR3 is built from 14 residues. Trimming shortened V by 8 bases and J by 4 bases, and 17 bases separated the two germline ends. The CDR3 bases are TGTGCCAGCGACCGAGGGGGGGCTCCCACTGAAGCTTTCTTT. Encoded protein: CASDRGGAPTEAFF.

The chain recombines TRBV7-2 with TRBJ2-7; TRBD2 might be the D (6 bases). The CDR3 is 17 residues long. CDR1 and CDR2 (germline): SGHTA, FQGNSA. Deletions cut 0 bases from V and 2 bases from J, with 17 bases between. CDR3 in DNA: TGTGCCAGCAGCTTAGCTTATGTCAGGGCGGGGACCTACGAGCAGTACTTC. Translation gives CASSLAYVRAGTYEQYF. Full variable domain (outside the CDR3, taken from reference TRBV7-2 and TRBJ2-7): GAGVSQSPSNKVTEKGKDVELRCDPISGHTALYWYRQSLGQGLEFLIYFQGNSAPDKSGLPSDRFSAERTGGSVSTLTIQRTQQEDSAVYLCASSLAYVRAGTYEQYFGPGTRLTVT.